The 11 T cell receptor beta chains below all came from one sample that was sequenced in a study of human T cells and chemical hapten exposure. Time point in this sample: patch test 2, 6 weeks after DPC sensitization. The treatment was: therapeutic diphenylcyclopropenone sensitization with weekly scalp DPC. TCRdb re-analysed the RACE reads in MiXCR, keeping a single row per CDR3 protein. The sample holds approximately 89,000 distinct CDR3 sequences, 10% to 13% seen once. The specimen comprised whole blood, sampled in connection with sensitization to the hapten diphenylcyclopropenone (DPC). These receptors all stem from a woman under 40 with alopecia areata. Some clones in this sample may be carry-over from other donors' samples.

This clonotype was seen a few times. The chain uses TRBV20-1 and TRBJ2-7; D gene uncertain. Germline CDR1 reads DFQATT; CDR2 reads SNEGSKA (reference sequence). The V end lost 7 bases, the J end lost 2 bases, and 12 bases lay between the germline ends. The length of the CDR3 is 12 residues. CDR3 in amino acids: CSVRIGPYEQYF. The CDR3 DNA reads TGCAGTGTCAGGATAGGCCCCTACGAGCAGTACTTC.

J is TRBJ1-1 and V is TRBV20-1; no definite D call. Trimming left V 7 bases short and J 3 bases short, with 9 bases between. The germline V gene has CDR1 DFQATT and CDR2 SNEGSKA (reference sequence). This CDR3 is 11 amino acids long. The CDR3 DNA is TGCAGTGTCGGAGAGGACACTGAAGCTTTCTTT. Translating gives CSVGEDTEAFF.

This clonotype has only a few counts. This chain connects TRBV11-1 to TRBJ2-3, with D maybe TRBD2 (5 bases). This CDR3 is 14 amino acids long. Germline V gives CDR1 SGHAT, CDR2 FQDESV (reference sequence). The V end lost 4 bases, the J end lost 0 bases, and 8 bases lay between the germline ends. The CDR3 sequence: CASSSGISTDTQYF. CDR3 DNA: TGTGCCAGCAGCTCCGGGATTAGCACAGATACGCAGTATTTT.

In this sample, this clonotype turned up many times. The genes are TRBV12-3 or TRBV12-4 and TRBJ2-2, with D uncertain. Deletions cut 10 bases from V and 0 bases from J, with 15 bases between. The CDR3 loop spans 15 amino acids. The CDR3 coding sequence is TGTGCCACCACTAACTTGAACCCGAACACCGGGGAGCTGTTTTTT. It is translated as CATTNLNPNTGELFF.

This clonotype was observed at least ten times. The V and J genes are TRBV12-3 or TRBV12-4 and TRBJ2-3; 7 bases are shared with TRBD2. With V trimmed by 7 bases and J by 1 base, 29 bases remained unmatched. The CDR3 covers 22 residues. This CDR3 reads CASTTSLWGSGFTRGGTDTQYF. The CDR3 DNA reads TGTGCCAGCACCACCTCCCTTTGGGGTAGCGGGTTCACTCGGGGGGGCACAGATACGCAGTATTTT.

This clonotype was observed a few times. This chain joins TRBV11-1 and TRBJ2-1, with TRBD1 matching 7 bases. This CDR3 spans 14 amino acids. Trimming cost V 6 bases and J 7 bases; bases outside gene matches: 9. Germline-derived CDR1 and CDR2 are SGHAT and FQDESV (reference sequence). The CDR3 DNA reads TGTGCCAGCAGTACCGGGCAGGGGGTAAATGAGCAGTTCTTC. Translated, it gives CASSTGQGVNEQFF.

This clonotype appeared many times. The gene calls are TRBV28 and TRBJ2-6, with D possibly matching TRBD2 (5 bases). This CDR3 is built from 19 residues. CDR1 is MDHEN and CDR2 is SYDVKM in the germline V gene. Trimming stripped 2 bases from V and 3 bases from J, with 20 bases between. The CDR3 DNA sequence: TGTGCCAGCAGTTTACTCGGGGTAGGGCCCGGTGGTGGGGCCAACGTCCTGACTTTC. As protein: CASSLLGVGPGGGANVLTF.

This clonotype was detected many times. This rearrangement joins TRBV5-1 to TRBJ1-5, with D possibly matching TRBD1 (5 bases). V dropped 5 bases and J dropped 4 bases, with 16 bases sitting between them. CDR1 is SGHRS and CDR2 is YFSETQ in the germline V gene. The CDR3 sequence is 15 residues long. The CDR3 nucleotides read TGCGCCAGCAGTCGGGGACCGGACACTAATCAGCCCCAGCATTTT. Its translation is CASSRGPDTNQPQHF.

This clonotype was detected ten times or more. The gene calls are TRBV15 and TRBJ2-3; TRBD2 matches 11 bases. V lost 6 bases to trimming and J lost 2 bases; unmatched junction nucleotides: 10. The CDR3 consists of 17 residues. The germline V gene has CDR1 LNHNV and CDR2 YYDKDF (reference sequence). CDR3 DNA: TGTGCCACCAGGCCGGGACTAGCGGTACTAGTCACAGATACGCAGTATTTT. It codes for CATRPGLAVLVTDTQYF. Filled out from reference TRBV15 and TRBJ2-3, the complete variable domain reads DAMVIQNPRYQVTQFGKPVTLSCSQTLNHNVMYWYQQKSSQAPKLLFHYYDKDFNNEADTPDNFQSRRPNTSFCFLDIRSPGLGDTAMYLCATRPGLAVLVTDTQYFGPGTRLTVL.

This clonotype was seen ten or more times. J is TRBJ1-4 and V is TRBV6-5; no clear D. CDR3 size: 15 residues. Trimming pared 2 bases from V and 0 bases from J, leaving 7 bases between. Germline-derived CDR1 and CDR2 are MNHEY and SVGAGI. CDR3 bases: TGTGCCAGCAGTTACGTAGGATCAACTAATGAAAAACTGTTTTTT. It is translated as CASSYVGSTNEKLFF.

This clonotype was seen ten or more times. The CDR3 DNA sequence: TGTGCCAGCAGTGAATGGGGGGCAGGACTTAACTATGGCTACACCTTC. Its translation is CASSEWGAGLNYGYTF. This sequence joins TRBV6-1 and TRBJ1-2, with D maybe TRBD1 (6 bases). V shed 2 bases and J shed 1 base, with 14 bases lying between them. The length of the CDR3 is 16 residues. The germline CDR1 and CDR2 sequences are MNHNS and SASEGT.